The 13 T cell receptor beta chains below all came from one sample that was sequenced in a study of OX40 agonist ivuxolimab in advanced cancers. Clones were sequenced by immunoSEQ multiplex PCR, and TCRdb holds only the in-frame ones, with some missing. The table records over 25,000 clones, less than 85% of them present only once. The input for sequencing was CD4+ or CD8+ T cells sorted from blood, taken in a trial of the OX40 agonist ivuxolimab. All receptors come from an adult with an advanced solid tumor such as melanoma, head and neck, liver or kidney cancer.

The V and J genes are TRBV19 and TRBJ1-2; TRBD1 is a possible D gene (5 bases). Germline V lookup: CDR1 LNHDA, CDR2 SQIVND (reference sequence). The CDR3 has 13 residues. Trimming took 6 bases from V and 5 from J, leaving 13 bases between them. This CDR3 is CASRETVYYGYTF. CDR3 bases: TGTGCCAGTAGGGAGACAGTTTATTATGGCTACACCTTC. The full variable domain, in which reference TRBV19 and TRBJ1-2 provide the parts outside the CDR3, is DGGITQSPKYLFRKEGQNVTLSCEQNLNHDAMYWYRQDPGQGLRLIYYSQIVNDFQKGDIAEGYSVSREKKESFPLTVTSAQKNPTAFYLCASRETVYYGYTFGSGTRLTVV.

The chain has TRBV30 and TRBJ2-7, with TRBD1 identical over 7 bases. The CDR3 spans 16 residues. After removal of 1 base from V and 0 bases from J, the junction contained 9 bases not matched to a gene. Germline V gene lookup returns CDR1 GTSNPN and CDR2 SVGIG (reference sequence). CDR3: CAWSGTPRGSSYEQYF. CDR3 nucleotides: TGTGCCTGGAGTGGTACCCCCAGGGGGTCCTCCTACGAGCAGTACTTC.

V gene TRBV13 combines with J gene TRBJ2-7; possible D gene TRBD2, 6 bases. Trimming removed 1 base at V and 6 bases at J, with 19 bases between. The CDR3 spans 16 residues. The germline CDR1 and CDR2 sequences are PRHDT and FYEKMQ (reference sequence). CDR3 DNA: TGTGCCAGCAGCTTAGCCGTTCTGGGAGGTACGTCCGAGCAGTACTTC. This gives the protein CASSLAVLGGTSEQYF.

This clone showed up just a few times. The chain combines TRBV7-9 with TRBJ2-3; D gene uncertain. Germline V gene sequence: CDR1 SEHNR, CDR2 FQNEAQ (reference sequence). The CDR3 has 13 residues. V was trimmed by 1 base and J by 1 base, leaving 3 bases between them. CDR3 protein: CASSLVGTDTQYF. The CDR3 nucleotides read TGTGCCAGCAGCTTAGTTGGCACAGATACGCAGTATTTT.

This chain links TRBV11-2 with TRBJ1-2; D gene unclear. V was trimmed by 3 bases and J by 8 bases, leaving 10 bases between them. The germline V gene encodes CDR1 SGHAT and CDR2 FQNNGV. This CDR3 comprises 12 residues. This CDR3 reads CASSFWESGYTF. CDR3 nucleotides: TGTGCCAGCAGCTTTTGGGAGAGCGGCTACACCTTC. The whole variable domain, remainder taken from reference TRBV11-2 and TRBJ1-2, is EAGVAQSPRYKIIEKRQSVAFWCNPISGHATLYWYQQILGQGPKLLIQFQNNGVVDDSQLPKDRFSAERLKGVDSTLKIQPAKLEDSAVYLCASSFWESGYTFGSGTRLTVV.

The V gene is TRBV15, the J gene TRBJ2-7, with 7 bases that match TRBD1. Germline trimming cut 6 bases from V and 0 bases from J; bases unmatched to any gene: 5. Per the germline V gene, CDR1 is LNHNV and CDR2 is YYDKDF (reference sequence). The CDR3 sequence is 14 residues long. CDR3: CATRLTGNSYEQYF. The CDR3 region has the DNA TGTGCCACCAGATTGACAGGGAACTCCTACGAGCAGTACTTC.

The rearrangement joins TRBV6-5 to TRBJ2-2; no firm D call. The CDR3 is 12 residues long. V lost 10 bases to trimming and J lost 8 bases, with 14 bases between them. The germline V gene has CDR1 MNHEY and CDR2 SVGAGI. The CDR3 DNA is TGTGCCACCCGCGTCGGTATGGGGGAGCTGTTTTTT. It translates to CATRVGMGELFF.

The chain employs TRBV18 and TRBJ2-7; D not resolved. Trimming shortened V by 4 bases and J by 5 bases, and 9 bases separated the two germline ends. The length of the CDR3 is 12 residues. Germline V gives CDR1 KGHSH, CDR2 LQKENI. The CDR3 protein is CASSLFTNEQYF. Here the CDR3 DNA reads TGTGCCAGCTCACTGTTTACCAACGAGCAGTACTTC.

This chain joins TRBV30 and TRBJ1-1, with no clear D. The V and J ends lost 2 bases and 1 base respectively, with 8 bases between them. Germline V lookup: CDR1 GTSNPN, CDR2 SVGIG (reference sequence). The CDR3 has 13 amino acids. The CDR3 sequence: CAWSIHPNTEAFF. The CDR3, as DNA: TGTGCCTGGAGTATACACCCGAACACTGAAGCTTTCTTT. The full variable domain, its missing parts supplied by reference TRBV30 and TRBJ1-1, is SQTIHQWPATLVQPVGSPLSLECTVEGTSNPNLYWYRQAAGRGLQLLFYSVGIGQISSEVPQNLSASRPQDRQFILSSKKLLLSDSGFYLCAWSIHPNTEAFFGQGTRLTVV.

Details on this clone: Within the sample, other DNA sequences also encode this same CDR3. CDR3: CASSQVDDTQYF. For the CDR3, the DNA is TGCGCCAGCAGCCAAGTCGACGATACGCAGTATTTT. The rearrangement joins TRBV4-1 to TRBJ2-3; D is unclear. CDR1 and CDR2 from the germline V gene are MGHRA and YSYEKL. The V gene lost 1 base and the J gene lost 6 bases, with 5 bases spanning the gap. The CDR3 extends over 12 amino acids.

V gene TRBV4-1 combines with J gene TRBJ1-4, with D hard to call. V lost 4 bases to trimming and J lost 14 bases, with 14 bases between them. The V gene's germline CDR1 is MGHRA and CDR2 YSYEKL. The CDR3 spans 12 residues. CDR3 coding DNA: TGCGCCAGCAGCCCTCCCTATGGCTTCCTGTTTTTT. Protein product: CASSPPYGFLFF.

The chain joins TRBV7-9 to TRBJ1-1; D gene uncertain. The V gene lost 3 bases and the J gene lost 5 bases, with 4 bases spanning the gap. The CDR3 length is 11 residues. Germline-derived CDR1 and CDR2 are SEHNR and FQNEAQ (reference sequence). The CDR3 nucleotides are TGTGCCAGCAGCTTTCAGACTGAAGCTTTCTTT. It specifies CASSFQTEAFF.

This chain joins TRBV5-1 and TRBJ2-1; D unclear. The CDR3 contains 16 residues. The V gene lost 7 bases and the J gene lost 0 bases, with 17 bases spanning the gap. Germline CDR1 is SGHRS and CDR2 is YFSETQ. This CDR3 reads CASRLEPLLSYNEQFF. The CDR3 nucleotides are TGCGCCAGCCGCCTCGAACCGCTACTCTCCTACAATGAGCAGTTCTTC.